What follows are 27 T cell receptor beta chains derived from one specimen sequenced in a study of human CD8 memory T cell subsets. Generation of TCR beta libraries used UMI-labeled 5' RACE. One entry per CDR3 protein, without DNA, is what TCRdb gives after re-calling the 5' RACE reads. This specimen shows approximately 3,100 distinct CDR3 sequences; the ten leading clones hold 30% to 40%. Material for sequencing was CD8+ T cells from PBMCs. The receptor source for this set is a human donor in good health.

The chain links TRBV29-1 to TRBJ2-3; TCRdb gives TRBD2 as the D gene, but with no DNA this cannot be confirmed. Germline CDR1 SQVTM, CDR2 ANQGSEA. The CDR3 sequence is 16 residues long. CDR3 amino acids: CSALLMVGSAVDTQYF.

The rearrangement links TRBV7-6 to TRBJ2-1; TCRdb gives TRBD1 as the D gene, but with no DNA this cannot be confirmed. The CDR3 runs to 12 residues. The germline V gene has CDR1 SGHVS and CDR2 FNYEAQ. This CDR3 reads CASRAFGGEQFF. Together with reference TRBV7-6 and TRBJ2-1, the CDR3 gives the full variable domain: GAGVSQSPRYKVTKRGQDVALRCDPISGHVSLYWYRQALGQGPEFLTYFNYEAQQDKSGLPNDRFSAERPEGSISTLTIQRTEQRDSAMYRCASRAFGGEQFFGPGTRLTVL.

Considering frequency, this clonotype is medium-sized (0.01 to 0.1%). The rearrangement joins TRBV4-3 to TRBJ2-4. CDR3 size: 14 residues. Germline lookup yields CDR1 LGHNA and CDR2 YSLEER. CDR3 in amino acids: CASSQNKQTNIQYF.

This clonotype ranks as medium-sized in terms of frequency. The genes are TRBV27 and TRBJ2-3; TCRdb indicates TRBD2, and absent DNA this call remains unverified. The CDR3 loop spans 13 amino acids. CDR1 and CDR2 (germline): MNHEY, SMNVEV (reference sequence). The CDR3 here is CASSLGTSGVQYF.

The genes are TRBV4-1 and TRBJ2-2; TCRdb proposes TRBD1, but this gene call is untestable without DNA. Germline-derived CDR1 and CDR2 are MGHRA and YSYEKL. The CDR3 contains 18 residues. CDR3 region: CASSQANFQGLNTGELFF.

This clonotype is medium-sized by frequency. The chain uses TRBV4-2 and TRBJ2-1; the TCRdb call, TRBD2, lacks DNA for checking. The germline CDR1 and CDR2 sequences are LGHNA and YNFKEQ. The CDR3 extends over 17 amino acids. The CDR3 region is CASSQDESGGVYNEQFF.

Its frequency marks this clonotype as medium-sized. This chain uses TRBV20-1 with TRBJ2-1; TCRdb proposes TRBD2, but this gene call is untestable without DNA. The CDR3 has 16 amino acids. Germline V gives CDR1 DFQATT, CDR2 SNEGSKA (reference sequence). The CDR3 sequence is CSARRMGGPSYNEQFF.

The chain carries TRBV11-2 and TRBJ2-3; TCRdb selects TRBD2, and the lack of DNA leaves this call unchecked. Germline values: CDR1 SGHAT, CDR2 FQNNGV. The CDR3 contains 16 residues. CDR3 sequence: CASRKGLAGSTDTQYF.

The CDR3 protein is CASSRLESSYNEQFF. This rearrangement joins TRBV13 to TRBJ2-1; the TCRdb call, TRBD2, lacks DNA for checking. Germline lookup yields CDR1 PRHDT and CDR2 FYEKMQ (reference sequence). This CDR3 is 15 amino acids long.

In terms of frequency, this clonotype is medium-sized. The rearrangement uses TRBV19 and TRBJ2-7; TCRdb returns TRBD2, unconfirmable since there is no DNA. The V gene's germline CDR1 is LNHDA and CDR2 SQIVND (reference sequence). The CDR3 consists of 15 residues. This chain's CDR3 is CASRVNAGETYEQYF.

This chain links TRBV5-1 with TRBJ2-7; absent DNA, TCRdb's TRBD2 call cannot be checked. The length of the CDR3 is 15 residues. Germline values: CDR1 SGHRS, CDR2 YFSETQ. Here the CDR3 reads CASSTELAGVDEQYF.

J is TRBJ2-7 and V is TRBV10-3. The CDR3 has 11 amino acids. Germline V CDR1 and CDR2: ENHRY, SYGVKD. The CDR3 sequence: CAISGLGEQYF.

This clonotype is classed as medium-sized by frequency. The rearrangement links TRBV7-9 to TRBJ1-1; the TCRdb D gene call, TRBD1, has no DNA to confirm it. The V gene's germline CDR1 is SEHNR and CDR2 FQNEAQ (reference sequence). The CDR3 covers 12 residues. CDR3 protein: CASSPGGTEAFF.

This clonotype ranks as medium-sized in terms of frequency. J is TRBJ2-7 and V is TRBV20-1; TCRdb outputs TRBD2, but without DNA this stays unchecked. The CDR3 length is 15 residues. CDR1 is DFQATT and CDR2 is SNEGSKA in the germline V gene (reference sequence). CDR3 region: CSARDFGSGSYEQYF.

This chain links TRBV5-5 with TRBJ1-4; TCRdb designates TRBD1, a call that cannot be tested without DNA. From germline, CDR1 is SGHKS and CDR2 YYEKEE (reference sequence). This CDR3 region has 15 residues. CDR3 loop: CASSLGGRSNEKLFF.

By frequency, this clonotype is medium-sized (0.01 to 0.1%). V gene TRBV27 combines with J gene TRBJ2-5; without DNA, the TCRdb call of TRBD1 cannot be checked. This CDR3 has 15 amino acids. The V gene's germline CDR1 is MNHEY and CDR2 SMNVEV (reference sequence). The CDR3 sequence is CASSSYPGQQETQYF.

The chain is built from TRBV4-2 and TRBJ1-3; TCRdb calls TRBD1, which cannot be checked without DNA. Germline V lookup: CDR1 LGHNA, CDR2 YNFKEQ. The CDR3 covers 15 residues. CDR3 protein: CASSQGGGGADTIYF.

The chain is built from TRBV27 and TRBJ2-3; TCRdb calls TRBD1, which cannot be checked without DNA. The CDR3 has 12 amino acids. Germline V gene sequence: CDR1 MNHEY, CDR2 SMNVEV (reference sequence). The CDR3 loop is CASGSGADTQYF.

The chain employs TRBV6-4 and TRBJ2-3; TCRdb reports TRBD2, a call that lacks DNA to check it against. Germline V lookup: CDR1 MRHNA, CDR2 SNTAGT. This CDR3 is 15 amino acids long. The chain's CDR3 is CASSDGRGDTDTQYF.

The gene calls are TRBV6-1 and TRBJ2-7; the TCRdb call, TRBD1, lacks DNA for checking. The CDR3 has 14 amino acids. Germline lookup yields CDR1 MNHNS and CDR2 SASEGT. This CDR3 reads CASSDIGTVAEQYF.

This chain joins TRBV5-1 and TRBJ2-7. The CDR3 contains 13 residues. Germline V gene data show CDR1 as SGHRS and CDR2 as YFSETQ. The CDR3 sequence: CASSKSGDYEQYF. Variable domain in full (rest from reference TRBV5-1 and TRBJ2-7): KAGVTQTPRYLIKTRGQQVTLSCSPISGHRSVSWYQQTPGQGLQFLFEYFSETQRNKGNFPGRFSGRQFSNSRSEMNVSTLELGDSALYLCASSKSGDYEQYFGPGTRLTVT.

V and J are TRBV4-3 and TRBJ2-1; TCRdb picks TRBD1, but there is no DNA to check that call. The CDR3 length is 16 residues. The germline gives CDR1 LGHNA, CDR2 YSLEER. CDR3 in amino acids: CASSSRTGPPYNEQFF.

This clonotype is medium-sized by frequency. The CDR3 protein is CASSATPTWNTDTQYF. This chain uses TRBV6-1 with TRBJ2-3. This CDR3 region has 16 residues. Looked up from germline, CDR1 is MNHNS and CDR2 is SASEGT.

J is TRBJ2-3 and V is TRBV19; TCRdb gives TRBD2 as the D gene, but with no DNA this cannot be confirmed. Germline values: CDR1 LNHDA, CDR2 SQIVND (reference sequence). This CDR3 comprises 14 residues. This chain's CDR3 is CASGGLAGTDTQYF.

This sequence joins TRBV14 and TRBJ2-7; TCRdb gives TRBD2 as the D gene, but with no DNA this cannot be confirmed. CDR3 length: 15 residues. CDR1 SGHDN and CDR2 FVKESK come from the germline V gene. The CDR3 spells CASSQETTALGQQYF.

The chain recombines TRBV29-1 with TRBJ2-3. The CDR3 is 13 residues long. Germline V gene lookup returns CDR1 SQVTM and CDR2 ANQGSEA. Here the CDR3 reads CTVLRSLTDTQYF.

According to its frequency, this clonotype is medium-sized. This sequence joins TRBV6-2 or TRBV6-3 and TRBJ2-7. The germline V gene has CDR1 MNHEY and CDR2 SVGEGT. The CDR3 is made up of 11 amino acids. The CDR3 region is CASRFSYEQYF.